The T cell receptor (beta chain) under discussion was sequenced for a study of T cell changes during pregnancy in multiple sclerosis. Clones were read by immunoSEQ multiplex PCR, and TCRdb kept only the in-frame ones, dropping some. The sample has about 81,000 clones; 93% are singletons. This CDR3 is built from 14 residues. Germline lookup yields CDR1 SNHLY and CDR2 FYNNEI. Trimming removed 5 bases from V and 4 bases from J, with 11 bases in between. The chain joins TRBV2 to TRBJ2-2; D is possibly TRBD2 (5 bases). The sequence was obtained from a female donor in good health, enrolled as a control in a pregnancy study. The starting material was peripheral blood, obtained in the third trimester of pregnancy. CDR3 sequence reads: CASSLPGVTGELFF. The CDR3 DNA reads as TGTGCCAGCAGTTTACCCGGGGTCACCGGGGAGCTGTTTTTT. The variable domain in full, with the rest retrieved from reference TRBV2 and TRBJ2-2, is EPEVTQTPSHQVTQMGQEVILRCVPISNHLYFYWYRQILGQKVEFLVSFYNNEISEKSEIFDDQFSVERPDGSNFTLKIRSTKLEDSAMYFCASSLPGVTGELFFGEGSRLTVL.